The TCR beta chain described here comes from a study of blood T cell repertoires in COVID-19. For the study at large: Collection of acute and convalescent COVID-19 samples took place in the United States, Italy and Spain.

This clone was counted once. Germline V lookup: CDR1 MNHEY, CDR2 SVGAGI. Unmatched junction bases numbered 7, after V lost 5 bases and J lost 4 bases. The length of the CDR3 is 15 residues. Profiling relied on immunoSEQ multiplex PCR, and the TCRdb table lists in-frame clones only, not all of them. The table records 93,000 or so clones, roughly 84% of them present only once. Material: peripheral blood. This receptor was taken from a human donor in a cohort sampled during active COVID-19. This chain connects TRBV6-5 to TRBJ1-2, with 10 bases that match TRBD1. CDR3 DNA: TGTGCCAGCAGTATAGACAGGGGGCGCGGCTATGGCTACACCTTC. Protein product: CASSIDRGRGYGYTF.